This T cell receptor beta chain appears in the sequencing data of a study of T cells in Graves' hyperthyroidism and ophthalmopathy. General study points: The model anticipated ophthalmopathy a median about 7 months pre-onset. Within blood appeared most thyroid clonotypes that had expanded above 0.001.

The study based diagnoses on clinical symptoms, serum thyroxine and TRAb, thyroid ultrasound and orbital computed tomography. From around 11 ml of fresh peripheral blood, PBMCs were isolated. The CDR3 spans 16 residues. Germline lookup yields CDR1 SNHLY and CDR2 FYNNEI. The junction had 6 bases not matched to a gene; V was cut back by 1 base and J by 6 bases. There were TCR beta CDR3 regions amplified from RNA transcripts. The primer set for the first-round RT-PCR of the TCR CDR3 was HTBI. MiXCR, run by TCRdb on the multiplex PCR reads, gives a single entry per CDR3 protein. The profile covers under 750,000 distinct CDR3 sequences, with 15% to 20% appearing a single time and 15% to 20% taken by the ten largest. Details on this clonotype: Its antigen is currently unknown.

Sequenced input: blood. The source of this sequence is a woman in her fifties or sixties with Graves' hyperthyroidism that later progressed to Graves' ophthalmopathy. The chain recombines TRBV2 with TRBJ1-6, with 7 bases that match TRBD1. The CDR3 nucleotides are TGTGCCAGCAGTGAAGAGGACAGGATGGCTAATTCACCCCTCCACTTT. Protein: CASSEEDRMANSPLHF.